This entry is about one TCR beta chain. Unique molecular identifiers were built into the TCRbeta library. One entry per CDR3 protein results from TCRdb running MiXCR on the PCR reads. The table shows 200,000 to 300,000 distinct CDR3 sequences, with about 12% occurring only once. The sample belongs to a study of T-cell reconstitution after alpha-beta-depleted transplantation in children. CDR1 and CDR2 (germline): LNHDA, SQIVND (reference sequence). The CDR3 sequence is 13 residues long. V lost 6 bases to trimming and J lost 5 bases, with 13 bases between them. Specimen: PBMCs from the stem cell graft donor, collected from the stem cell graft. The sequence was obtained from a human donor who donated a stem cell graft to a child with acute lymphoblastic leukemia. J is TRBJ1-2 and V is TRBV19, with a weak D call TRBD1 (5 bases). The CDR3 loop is CASRPQGLYGYTF. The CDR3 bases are TGTGCCAGTAGGCCCCAGGGCCTATATGGCTACACCTTC.